This T cell receptor beta chain was documented in a study of brain T cells in children with intractable seizures. About this clone itself: No antigen is known for it.

Generated by immunoSEQ multiplex PCR, the TCRdb table keeps only in-frame clones and is missing some. This sample carries around 80,000 clones, approximately 90% of them seen once, and the ten largest clones take around 25%. CDR3 size: 15 residues. CDR1 and CDR2 from the germline V gene are LNHDA and SQIVND (reference sequence). Between the trimmed V and J ends, which lost 3 bases and 0 bases, there was a span of 10 bases. Only cases whose brain tissue showed the highest T cell transcript signatures were sequenced. Study-wide points: Only CDR3 sequence similarity suggested viral specificity, without known HCMV serostatus.

Specimen: peripheral blood, collected at surgery. This TCR was recovered from a girl aged 2 to 9 with Rasmussen encephalitis and intractable seizures. The rearrangement joins TRBV19 to TRBJ2-3; tentatively, D is TRBD1 (6 bases). CDR3 in DNA: TGTGCCAGTAGTATCATGAGGGGGAGCACAGATACGCAGTATTTT. It specifies CASSIMRGSTDTQYF.